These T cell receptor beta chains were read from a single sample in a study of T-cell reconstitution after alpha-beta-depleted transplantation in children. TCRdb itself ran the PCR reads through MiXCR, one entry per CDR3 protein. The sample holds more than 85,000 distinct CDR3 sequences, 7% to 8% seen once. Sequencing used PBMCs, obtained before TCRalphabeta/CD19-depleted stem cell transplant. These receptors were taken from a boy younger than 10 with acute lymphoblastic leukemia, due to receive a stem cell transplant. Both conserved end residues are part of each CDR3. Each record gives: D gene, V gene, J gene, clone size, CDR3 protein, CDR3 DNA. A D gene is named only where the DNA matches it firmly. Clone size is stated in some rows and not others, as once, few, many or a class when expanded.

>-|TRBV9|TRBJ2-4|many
CASSVGGLQDIQYF
TGTGCCAGCAGCGTAGGTGGTCTCCAGGACATTCAGTACTTC
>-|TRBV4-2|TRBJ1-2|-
CASGAGHLFYGYTF
TGTGCCAGCGGCGCGGGACACCTCTTCTATGGCTACACCTTC
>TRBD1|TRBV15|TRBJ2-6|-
CATSGGQAGSGANVLTF
TGTGCCACCAGCGGAGGACAGGCTGGCTCTGGGGCCAACGTCCTGACTTTC
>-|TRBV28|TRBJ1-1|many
CASSFRLNTEAFF
TGTGCCAGCAGTTTTCGGCTTAACACTGAAGCTTTCTTT
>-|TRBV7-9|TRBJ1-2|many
CASSSDRTADYGYTF
TGTGCCAGCAGCTCAGATCGGACAGCCGACTATGGCTACACCTTC
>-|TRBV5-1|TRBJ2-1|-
CASSPVHLADEQFF
TGCGCCAGCAGCCCGGTCCATCTGGCCGATGAGCAGTTCTTC
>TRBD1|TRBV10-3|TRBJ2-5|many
CASGRDREETQYF
TGTGCCAGTGGCCGGGACAGGGAAGAGACCCAGTACTTC
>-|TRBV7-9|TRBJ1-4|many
CASSHLQATNEKLFF
TGTGCCAGCAGCCACTTACAGGCAACTAATGAAAAACTGTTTTTT
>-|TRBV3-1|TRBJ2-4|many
CASSQHDRNIQYF
TGTGCCAGCAGCCAACATGACCGAAACATTCAGTACTTC
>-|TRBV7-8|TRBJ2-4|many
CASSLEEDF
TGTGCCAGCAGCTTAGAGGAAGACTTC
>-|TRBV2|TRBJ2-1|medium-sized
CASSEAPRGLYNEQFF
TGTGCCAGCAGTGAAGCGCCCCGAGGACTTTACAATGAGCAGTTCTTC
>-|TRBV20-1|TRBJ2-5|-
CSAPRETQYF
TGCAGTGCTCCCAGGGAGACCCAGTACTTC
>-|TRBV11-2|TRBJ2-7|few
CASSLAGAAYEQYF
TGTGCCAGCAGCTTGGCGGGGGCCGCCTACGAGCAGTACTTC
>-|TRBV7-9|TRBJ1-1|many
CASSRTGNTEAFF
TGCGCCAGCAGCCGGACCGGGAACACTGAAGCTTTCTTT
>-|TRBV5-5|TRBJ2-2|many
CASSYDPGDTGELFF
TGTGCCAGCAGCTACGACCCCGGGGACACCGGGGAGCTGTTTTTT